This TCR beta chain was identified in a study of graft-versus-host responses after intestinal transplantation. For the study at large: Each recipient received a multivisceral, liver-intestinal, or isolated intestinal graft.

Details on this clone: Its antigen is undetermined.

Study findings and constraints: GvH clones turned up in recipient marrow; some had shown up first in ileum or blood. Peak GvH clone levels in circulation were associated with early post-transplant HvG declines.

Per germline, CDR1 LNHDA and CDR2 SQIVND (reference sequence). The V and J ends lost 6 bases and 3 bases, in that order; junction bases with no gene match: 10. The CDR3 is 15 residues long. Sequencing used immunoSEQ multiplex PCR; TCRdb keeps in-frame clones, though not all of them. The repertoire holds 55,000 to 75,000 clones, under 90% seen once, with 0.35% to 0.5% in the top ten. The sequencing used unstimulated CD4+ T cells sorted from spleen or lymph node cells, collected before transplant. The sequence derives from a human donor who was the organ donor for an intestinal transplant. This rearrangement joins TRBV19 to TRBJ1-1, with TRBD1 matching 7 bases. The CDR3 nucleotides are TGTGCCAGTAGGGGGACAGCCCTGGGGGACACTGAAGCTTTCTTT. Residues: CASRGTALGDTEAFF.